Below are 22 T cell receptor beta chains sequenced from a single sample in a study of blood T cell repertoires in COVID-19. This table comes from immunoSEQ multiplex PCR, and its TCRdb copy is limited to in-frame clones, with some not included. In the table there are over 150,000 clones, around 90% of which are singletons. Specimen: peripheral blood. These TCRs come from a woman aged 60-70 years who had recovered from COVID-19.

The chain is built from TRBV5-1 and TRBJ2-3; 8 bases match TRBD2. Germline trimming cut 4 bases from V and 4 bases from J; bases unmatched to any gene: 8. This CDR3 has 15 amino acids. CDR1 SGHRS and CDR2 YFSETQ come from the germline V gene. As DNA, the CDR3 is TGCGCCAGCAGCGACGGGACTAGTAAGGCAGATACGCAGTATTTT. It translates to CASSDGTSKADTQYF.

The chain combines TRBV28 with TRBJ2-5, with 9 bases fitting TRBD2. Germline V gene sequence: CDR1 MDHEN, CDR2 SYDVKM. The CDR3 contains 15 residues. V shed 8 bases, J shed 4 bases, and the junction held 11 bases outside the gene matches. DNA for the CDR3: TGTGCCAGCGGTGACGACGCGGGGGGGCGAGAGACCCAGTACTTC. It encodes CASGDDAGGRETQYF.

This chain uses TRBV2 with TRBJ1-1, with unresolved D. In germline, CDR1 is SNHLY, CDR2 FYNNEI. The CDR3 is 14 residues long. V was cut by 8 bases and J by 4 bases, with 17 bases left in between. CDR3 nucleotides: TGTGCCAGCGTCCTTGAGGCCCCGAGCACTGAAGCTTTCTTT. It specifies CASVLEAPSTEAFF.

This clone was detected a few times. V and J are TRBV3-1 (or the pseudogene TRBV3-2) and TRBJ1-3, with D tentatively TRBD1 (5 bases). V dropped 0 bases and J dropped 2 bases, with 8 bases sitting between them. From germline, CDR1 is LGHDT and CDR2 YNNKEL (reference sequence). The CDR3 totals 15 residues. This CDR3 reads CASSQDPRAGNTIYF. The CDR3, as DNA: TGTGCCAGCAGCCAAGATCCCAGGGCTGGAAACACCATATATTTT.

The chain links TRBV5-1 to TRBJ2-7; D unresolved. The germline V and J ends were trimmed by 0 bases and 0 bases, with 7 bases remaining between them. CDR1 and CDR2 from the germline V gene are SGHRS and YFSETQ. The CDR3 extends over 14 amino acids. DNA for the CDR3: TGCGCCAGCAGCTTGGTAGTTAACTCCTACGAGCAGTACTTC. Its protein product is CASSLVVNSYEQYF.

The rearrangement uses TRBV18 and TRBJ1-1; D perhaps matches TRBD1 (6 bases). Trimming took off 6 bases at V and 5 bases at J, with 19 bases between the two ends. The CDR3 has 15 amino acids. Germline CDR1 reads KGHSH; CDR2 reads LQKENI. CDR3 nucleotides: TGTGCCAGCTCTCCTCTACAGGGAAGAGGGACTGAAGCTTTCTTT. Translated: CASSPLQGRGTEAFF.

The chain recombines TRBV28 with TRBJ2-5; no firm D call. V dropped 10 bases and J dropped 7 bases, with 16 bases sitting between them. The CDR3 extends over 12 amino acids. Germline V gene lookup returns CDR1 MDHEN and CDR2 SYDVKM. The CDR3 sequence: CATLESLGTQYF. In nucleotides, the CDR3 is TGTGCCACCCTGGAGAGTTTGGGGACCCAGTACTTC.

This chain links TRBV7-2 with TRBJ2-5; 9 bases align to TRBD2. Unmatched junction bases numbered 6, after V lost 0 bases and J lost 4 bases. There are 16 residues in the CDR3. The germline CDR1 and CDR2 sequences are SGHTA and FQGNSA. CDR3 in DNA: TGTGCCAGCAGCTTAGCGGCCAGCGGGGGGATAGAGACCCAGTACTTC. Its translation is CASSLAASGGIETQYF.

V gene TRBV15 combines with J gene TRBJ1-1; D possibly corresponds to TRBD1 (6 bases). The CDR3 length is 14 residues. CDR1 and CDR2 (germline): LNHNV, YYDKDF (reference sequence). The ends were cut back, 3 bases at V and 2 bases at J, with 10 bases in the middle. In nucleotides, the CDR3 is TGTGCCACCAGCAGGGGGGGGCTTAACACTGAAGCTTTCTTT. The encoded protein is CATSRGGLNTEAFF.

CDR3 region: CASSRDRGFNYGYTF. Here the CDR3 DNA reads TGTGCCAGCAGCCGGGACAGGGGGTTTAACTATGGCTACACCTTC. The V call is TRBV5-8, the J call TRBJ1-2; TRBD1 matches at 11 bases. CDR3 length equals 15 residues. Per the germline V gene, CDR1 is SGHTS and CDR2 is YDEGEE. V trimming: 4 bases; J trimming: 1 base; junction bases outside the gene matches: 3.

The rearrangement uses TRBV28 and TRBJ1-6; unclear D gene. V was shortened by 7 bases and J by 0 bases, with 10 bases between the two germline ends. Germline CDR1 and CDR2: MDHEN and SYDVKM. The CDR3 sequence is 15 residues long. CDR3 sequence: CASIRDSSYNSPLHF. DNA of the CDR3: TGTGCCAGCATCCGTGATAGCTCCTATAATTCACCCCTCCACTTT.

The gene calls are TRBV4-3 and TRBJ2-7, with TRBD1 identical over 8 bases. J gave up 5 bases and V 1 base, and 4 bases lay outside the gene matches. CDR1 LGHNA and CDR2 YSLEER come from the germline V gene. This CDR3 has 14 residues. DNA for the CDR3: TGCGCCAGCAGCCAAGTCACAGGGGGTGACGAGCAGTACTTC. Protein sequence: CASSQVTGGDEQYF.

This rearrangement joins TRBV19 to TRBJ1-5; 8 bases are shared with TRBD1. V shed 4 bases and J 1 base; nucleotides not matched to a gene: 6. This CDR3 has 16 residues. The germline gives CDR1 LNHDA, CDR2 SQIVND (reference sequence). Written as DNA, the CDR3 is TGTGCCAGTAGTACAACAGGGGGGAACAGCAATCAGCCCCAGCATTTT. Protein sequence: CASSTTGGNSNQPQHF.

The V gene is TRBV6-5, the J gene TRBJ1-1; D is undetermined. The V end lost 0 bases, the J end lost 9 bases, and 14 bases lay between the germline ends. Germline CDR1 is MNHEY and CDR2 is SVGAGI. The CDR3 runs to 14 residues. The CDR3, as DNA: TGTGCCAGCAGTTACTCGGGCGCCGATATACAAGCTTTCTTT. Translating it yields CASSYSGADIQAFF.

The chain employs TRBV15 and TRBJ2-2; TRBD1 might be the D (5 bases). Trimming shortened V by 4 bases and J by 6 bases, and 15 bases separated the two germline ends. Germline V gives CDR1 LNHNV, CDR2 YYDKDF (reference sequence). The length of the CDR3 is 15 residues. As DNA, the CDR3 is TGTGCCACCAGCAAACAGGCCCTAGGCCCCGGGGAGCTGTTTTTT. This encodes CATSKQALGPGELFF.

The genes are TRBV25-1 and TRBJ2-5, with TRBD2 matching 8 bases. This CDR3 contains 15 residues. J gave up 5 bases and V 4 bases, and 9 bases lay outside the gene matches. CDR1 is MGHDK, CDR2 SYGVNS, per germline. For the CDR3, the DNA is TGTGCCAGCAGTGCAGCCGGGACTAGTGTCGAGACCCAGTACTTC. Protein product: CASSAAGTSVETQYF.

This clone has only one observation. The J gene is TRBJ1-1, the V gene TRBV24-1; D is uncertain. Germline V CDR1 and CDR2: KGHDR, SFDVKD. The CDR3 length is 12 residues. The germline V and J ends were trimmed by 4 bases and 1 base, with 3 bases remaining between them. The CDR3 DNA is TGTGCCACCAGTGACCGGAACACTGAAGCTTTCTTT. Translation: CATSDRNTEAFF.

The rearrangement uses TRBV18 and TRBJ1-2, with 8 bases lining up with TRBD1. Trimming took 3 bases from V and 8 from J; bases not matched to a gene: 8. The CDR3 contains 14 residues. Germline CDR1 is KGHSH and CDR2 is LQKENI. CDR3 sequence (DNA): TGTGCCAGCTCACCCCGCAGGGGGCTCTTCGGCTACACCTTC. Residues: CASSPRRGLFGYTF.

This clone came up a few times. The chain combines TRBV10-3 with TRBJ1-6; D gene unclear. V lost 6 bases and J lost 10, with 13 bases in between. The CDR3 extends over 13 amino acids. CDR1 and CDR2 from the germline V gene are ENHRY and SYGVKD. The CDR3, as DNA: TGTGCCATCAGCGGGGAGGCAAAATCACCCCTCCACTTT. Protein: CAISGEAKSPLHF.

The V gene is TRBV28, the J gene TRBJ2-4; D possibly corresponds to TRBD1 (6 bases). Deletions cut 8 bases from V and 5 bases from J, with 19 bases between. The germline CDR1 and CDR2 sequences are MDHEN and SYDVKM. The CDR3 loop spans 15 amino acids. The CDR3 DNA is TGTGCCAGCGGACCAGGGGCCGTATGGCAAAACATTCAGTACTTC. Encoded protein: CASGPGAVWQNIQYF. Full variable domain (outside the CDR3, taken from reference TRBV28 and TRBJ2-4): DVKVTQSSRYLVKRTGEKVFLECVQDMDHENMFWYRQDPGLGLRLIYFSYDVKMKEKGDIPEGYSVSREKKERFSLILESASTNQTSMYLCASGPGAVWQNIQYFGAGTRLSVL.

The CDR3 coding sequence is TGTGCCACCAGCAGAGATGTAGGACAGTATGGCTACACCTTC. Protein: CATSRDVGQYGYTF. This chain uses TRBV15 with TRBJ1-2, with a tentative D call TRBD1 (6 bases). Germline CDR1 and CDR2: LNHNV and YYDKDF (reference sequence). This CDR3 is built from 14 residues. V lost 0 bases, J lost 5 bases, and 10 bases lay in between.

This sequence joins TRBV19 and TRBJ1-1; a weak D match, TRBD1 (5 bases). The CDR3 is made up of 18 amino acids. Germline V gene sequence: CDR1 LNHDA, CDR2 SQIVND (reference sequence). V dropped 5 bases and J dropped 2 bases, with 24 bases sitting between them. The CDR3 region is CASSPNAAGLTSNTEAFF. As DNA, the CDR3 is TGTGCCAGTAGTCCCAACGCGGCGGGACTAACTTCCAACACTGAAGCTTTCTTT.